This T cell receptor beta chain was captured in a study of T cell changes during pregnancy in multiple sclerosis. Notes on this clone: Other nucleotide sequences in the sample specify the same CDR3.

This CDR3 region has 14 residues. From germline, CDR1 is SGHTA and CDR2 FQGNSA. Losses at the gene ends were 1 base for V and 5 bases for J; bases not matched to a gene: 3. The data were produced by immunoSEQ multiplex PCR, yet TCRdb's version contains in-frame clones alone and is incomplete. The data show 50,000 to 60,000 clones, about 90% seen once. Sequenced material: CD4+ T cells from peripheral blood mononuclear cells, taken after pregnancy. The source of this sequence is a female donor in good health, enrolled as a control in a pregnancy study. J is TRBJ1-2 and V is TRBV7-2; the match to TRBD1 covers 8 bases. The CDR3 bases are TGTGCCAGCAGCTTAGGTGGACAGGGATATGGCTACACCTTC. Its translation: CASSLGGQGYGYTF.